Sequencing of this T cell receptor beta chain was carried out in a study of T cell responses to AZD1222 COVID-19 vaccine. Study findings and constraints: Among those given AZD1222, only five to seven were seropositive at baseline.

The CDR3 runs to 15 residues. CDR1 is SGHTA, CDR2 FQGNSA, per germline. The assay was immunoSEQ multiplex PCR, and TCRdb's table has in-frame clones only and misses some. The data hold roughly 150,000 clones, with approximately 83% observed a single time. In regard to this clone: Its matching antigen is unknown. Mismatch with germline at one junction end may stem from a read error.

This material consisted of peripheral blood, taken on day 0 of AZD1222 vaccination. This clonotype was obtained from an adult in good health. J is TRBJ2-1 and V is TRBV7-2; 10 nucleotides align to TRBD2. The CDR3 bases are TGTGCCAGCAGCCTAGCGGGGGCTACCTACAATGAGCAGTTCTTC. Its protein is CASSLAGATYNEQFF.